This T cell receptor (beta chain) was profiled in a study of regulatory T cells in long-lasting Graves disease. Study-wide results and limits: A limited number of samples was an acknowledged limitation.

Documented time point: newly diagnosed GD, antithyroid drugs for less than 3 months. PBMC-derived RNA was used for the TCR library. This clonotype has at least ten counts. What it binds is unknown. One end of the junction is discordant with germline, which a read error may explain. CDR3-region Arm-PCR and iRepertoire HTBI primers produced the TCR beta libraries. Using its own MiXCR run on the multiplex PCR reads, TCRdb lists one record per CDR3 protein. The sample consists of roughly 430,000 distinct CDR3 sequences, 16% of them appearing once. The same sample was also used in a study of T cells in Graves' hyperthyroidism and ophthalmopathy.

The starting material was peripheral blood mononuclear cells (PBMCs), obtained at new diagnosis, from a patient treated with antithyroid drugs. This sequence was found in a woman under 40 with Graves disease.

Here the CDR3 DNA reads TGCAGTGCCAGAGGTAGACTAGCGGTCAATGAGCAGTTCTTC. The encoded protein is CSARGRLAVNEQFF. The V and J genes are TRBV20-1 and TRBJ2-1; 9 nucleotides match TRBD2. Germline V gene lookup returns CDR1 DFQATT and CDR2 SNEGSKA (reference sequence). The CDR3 runs to 14 residues.